This T cell receptor (beta chain) was observed in a study of blood T cell repertoires in COVID-19. Study context: Samples taken during acute and convalescent COVID-19 were collected in the United States, Italy and Spain.

The repertoire was sequenced with immunoSEQ multiplex PCR; TCRdb's copy has only in-frame clones and lacks some. There are about 360,000 clones in the sample; around 88% occur only once, and just over 7% lies in the top ten. Followed over time, Seattle patients had been enrolled while infection was active. Trimming removed 4 bases from V and 1 base from J; junction bases left unmatched: 6. The CDR3 extends over 15 amino acids. CDR1 and CDR2 from the germline V gene are SGHVS and FNYEAQ. What was sequenced was peripheral blood. This sequence was found in a woman aged 60-75 years with COVID-19, enrolled during active disease. The V call is TRBV7-6, the J call TRBJ1-2; TRBD1 aligns across 7 bases. CDR3 nucleotide sequence: TGTGCCAGCAGCTCCGGGACAGCGTATAACTATGGCTACACCTTC. Translation gives CASSSGTAYNYGYTF.